One and the same sample provided the 27 T cell receptor beta chains below, sequenced in a study of shared clonotypes between healthy human individuals. Sequenced by immunoSEQ multiplex PCR; TCRdb stores in-frame clones only, minus some. The sample consists of approximately 1.5 million clones, 95% to 99% of them appearing once. Sequenced: naive CD4+ T cells sorted from blood. Subset meaning: CD45RA+ positively selected. Receptors were obtained from a man between 25 and 39 years old in good health.

The chain recombines TRBV19 with TRBJ1-5; D ambiguous. Per germline, CDR1 LNHDA and CDR2 SQIVND (reference sequence). The CDR3 runs 15 residues. V lost 3 bases and J 7 bases, leaving 16 bases between the germline ends. The CDR3 reads CASSIGVGLWQPQHF. The CDR3 DNA is TGTGCCAGTAGTATTGGGGTAGGGTTATGGCAGCCCCAGCATTTT.

The chain links TRBV5-1 to TRBJ2-2; a possible D gene is TRBD2 (5 bases). V was clipped by 6 bases and J by 5 bases, with 11 bases between them. CDR1 is SGHRS and CDR2 is YFSETQ in the germline V gene. The CDR3 loop spans 13 amino acids. The CDR3 here is CASKAGWTGELFF. The CDR3 nucleotides read TGCGCCAGCAAGGCGGGTTGGACCGGGGAGCTGTTTTTT.

This chain joins TRBV7-9 and TRBJ1-2; D perhaps matches TRBD1 (5 bases). The germline CDR1 and CDR2 sequences are SEHNR and FQNEAQ (reference sequence). This CDR3 is built from 15 residues. V was cut by 3 bases and J by 3 bases, with 14 bases left in between. This CDR3 reads CASSFGDWRDYGYTF. CDR3 in DNA: TGTGCCAGCAGCTTCGGGGACTGGCGGGACTATGGCTACACCTTC.

A word on this clone: This specimen includes other DNA sequences encoding the same CDR3. The rearrangement uses TRBV5-1 and TRBJ2-5; D unclear. CDR3 length: 12 amino acids. V lost 2 bases and J lost 2, with 4 bases in between. Germline assignment: CDR1 SGHRS and CDR2 YFSETQ. CDR3 sequence: CASSLPQETQYF. The CDR3 nucleotides read TGCGCCAGCAGCTTACCACAAGAGACCCAGTACTTC. Variable domain in full (rest from reference TRBV5-1 and TRBJ2-5): KAGVTQTPRYLIKTRGQQVTLSCSPISGHRSVSWYQQTPGQGLQFLFEYFSETQRNKGNFPGRFSGRQFSNSRSEMNVSTLELGDSALYLCASSLPQETQYFGPGTRLLVL.

The rearrangement uses TRBV11-2 and TRBJ1-4; 9 bases agree with TRBD1. Per germline, CDR1 SGHAT and CDR2 FQNNGV. This CDR3 has 18 residues. The ends lost 1 base at V and 7 bases at J; junction bases unmatched: 13. The CDR3 loop reads CASSLGRTETGGFEKLFF. DNA for the CDR3: TGTGCCAGCAGCTTAGGGAGAACAGAGACAGGGGGGTTTGAAAAACTGTTTTTT.

The rearrangement joins TRBV18 to TRBJ1-2, with D unresolved. This CDR3 has 14 residues. The V gene lost 3 bases and the J gene lost 6 bases, with 14 bases spanning the gap. Looked up from germline, CDR1 is KGHSH and CDR2 is LQKENI. The CDR3 sequence is CASSPRPVYDGYTF. The CDR3, as DNA: TGTGCCAGCTCACCTCGTCCCGTCTATGATGGCTACACCTTC.

The rearrangement uses TRBV7-9 and TRBJ2-3; 8 bases are a match to TRBD2. This CDR3 region has 15 residues. V was pared by 4 bases and J by 5 bases, with 8 bases of the junction left unmatched. Germline loops: CDR1 SEHNR, CDR2 FQNEAQ (reference sequence). CDR3 in DNA: TGTGCCAGCAGCTGGACAGCGGGAGTGCTAGATACGCAGTATTTT. Protein product: CASSWTAGVLDTQYF.

In this sample, this clone turned up once. Here the CDR3 reads CASSPRPERTDTQYF. CDR3 DNA: TGTGCCAGCTCACCTAGGCCTGAGCGCACAGATACGCAGTATTTT. The chain combines TRBV18 with TRBJ2-3; D gene unclear. Germline CDR1 is KGHSH and CDR2 is LQKENI. Trimming took off 3 bases at V and 1 base at J, with 11 bases between the two ends. This CDR3 spans 15 amino acids.

V is TRBV18 and J is TRBJ2-2, with 7 bases fitting TRBD2. V lost 1 base and J lost 1; bases outside the gene matches: 6. Germline CDR1 and CDR2: KGHSH and LQKENI. The CDR3 runs 17 residues. This CDR3 reads CASSPLMSGENTGELFF. In DNA, the CDR3 is TGTGCCAGCTCACCACTTATGAGCGGGGAGAACACCGGGGAGCTGTTTTTT.

The V gene is TRBV5-5, the J gene TRBJ2-1; D remains unclear. V was trimmed by 1 base and J by 10 bases, leaving 9 bases between them. Looked up from germline, CDR1 is SGHKS and CDR2 is YYEKEE (reference sequence). The CDR3 runs 12 residues. The CDR3 protein is CASSLMIGEQFF. The DNA for the CDR3 is TGTGCCAGCAGCTTGATGATTGGCGAGCAGTTCTTC.

This chain links TRBV19 with TRBJ2-7; possibly TRBD2 for D (8 bases). Germline assignment: CDR1 LNHDA and CDR2 SQIVND (reference sequence). Trimming cost V 8 bases and J 0 bases, with 23 bases left between them. CDR3 size: 17 residues. CDR3 in amino acids: CASSQGGSGSFSYEQYF. The DNA for the CDR3 is TGTGCCAGTTCCCAGGGGGGCAGCGGGAGTTTCTCCTACGAGCAGTACTTC.

The chain is built from TRBV9 and TRBJ2-2, with a weak D call TRBD2 (6 bases). Trimming left V 4 bases short and J 3 bases short, with 22 bases between. This CDR3 contains 18 residues. Per germline, CDR1 SGDLS and CDR2 YYNGEE. The chain's CDR3 is CASSPRGRGSIYTGELFF. In DNA, the CDR3 is TGTGCCAGCAGCCCCCGGGGGAGAGGTTCAATCTACACCGGGGAGCTGTTTTTT.

The V call is TRBV9, the J call TRBJ2-1; no clear D. V dropped 3 bases and J dropped 4 bases, with 11 bases sitting between them. This CDR3 has 14 amino acids. Germline lookup yields CDR1 SGDLS and CDR2 YYNGEE. The CDR3 spells CASSAGVYYNEQFF. The CDR3 DNA reads as TGTGCCAGCAGCGCTGGAGTTTATTACAATGAGCAGTTCTTC.

The chain uses TRBV4-1 and TRBJ1-4; D gene ambiguous. CDR1 and CDR2 from the germline V gene are MGHRA and YSYEKL. V lost 0 bases, J lost 8 bases, and 7 bases lay in between. This CDR3 comprises 13 residues. CDR3: CASSQDGPEKLFF. CDR3 nucleotides: TGCGCCAGCAGCCAAGATGGGCCCGAAAAACTGTTTTTT.

The J gene is TRBJ2-5, the V gene TRBV15, with D perhaps given as TRBD1 or TRBD2 (6 bases each). There are 15 residues in the CDR3. The V gene lost 0 bases and the J gene lost 4 bases, with 12 bases spanning the gap. Germline V gene data show CDR1 as LNHNV and CDR2 as YYDKDF (reference sequence). CDR3 protein: CATSRDRTGAETQYF. The CDR3 DNA reads TGTGCCACCAGCAGAGATAGAACGGGGGCAGAGACCCAGTACTTC.

The chain uses TRBV5-5 and TRBJ2-5; maybe TRBD1 (7 bases). Per the germline V gene, CDR1 is SGHKS and CDR2 is YYEKEE (reference sequence). This CDR3 has 15 amino acids. Trimming left V 5 bases short and J 7 bases short, with 21 bases between. The CDR3 sequence: CASSPARSGGRTQYF. CDR3 bases: TGTGCCAGCAGTCCGGCGCGGTCAGGGGGGAGGACCCAGTACTTC.

The genes are TRBV5-6 and TRBJ2-7; D may match TRBD1 or TRBD2 (6 bases each). The CDR3 length is 15 residues. The germline V gene encodes CDR1 SGHDT and CDR2 YYEEEE. Trimming shortened V by 6 bases and J by 5 bases, and 21 bases separated the two germline ends. The CDR3 protein is CASTSPGRGDHEQYF. CDR3 bases: TGTGCCAGCACCTCCCCGGGTAGGGGGGACCACGAGCAGTACTTC. Looking up the rest from reference TRBV5-6 and TRBJ2-7 gives the full variable domain: DAGVTQSPTHLIKTRGQQVTLRCSPKSGHDTVSWYQQALGQGPQFIFQYYEEEERQRGNFPDRFSGHQFPNYSSELNVNALLLGDSALYLCASTSPGRGDHEQYFGPGTRLTVT.

The rearrangement uses TRBV28 and TRBJ2-7; a weak D match, TRBD1 (5 bases). The CDR3 runs to 11 residues. Germline CDR1 is MDHEN and CDR2 is SYDVKM. In nucleotides, the CDR3 is TGTCTCAGCCGAAGGGGCTACGAGCAGTACTTC. Amino acid sequence: CLSRRGYEQYF.

The chain is built from TRBV28 and TRBJ2-2, with D possibly matching TRBD1 (6 bases). V lost 7 bases and J 5 bases, leaving 17 bases between the germline ends. This CDR3 contains 15 residues. Germline V CDR1 and CDR2: MDHEN, SYDVKM. The CDR3 loop reads CASILSRGKTGELFF. As DNA, the CDR3 is TGTGCCAGCATTTTGTCCAGGGGAAAAACCGGGGAGCTGTTTTTT.

The chain uses TRBV2 and TRBJ2-5; no reliable D call. V was shortened by 5 bases and J by 2 bases, with 12 bases between the two germline ends. CDR3 length: 14 amino acids. Germline V lookup: CDR1 SNHLY, CDR2 FYNNEI. The CDR3 reads CASSTVTQQETQYF. In nucleotides, the CDR3 is TGTGCCAGCAGTACCGTGACACAGCAAGAGACCCAGTACTTC.

The chain recombines TRBV28 with TRBJ1-5; 9 nucleotides match TRBD1. Unmatched junction bases numbered 13, after V lost 0 bases and J lost 7 bases. The CDR3 sequence is 18 residues long. In germline, CDR1 is MDHEN, CDR2 SYDVKM. The CDR3 spells CASSLWGERDRETQPQHF. The CDR3 region has the DNA TGTGCCAGCAGTTTATGGGGGGAAAGGGACAGGGAGACGCAGCCCCAGCATTTT.

The rearrangement links TRBV28 to TRBJ2-7, with D hard to call. The V end was cut by 7 bases, the J end by 2 bases, with 15 bases between. The CDR3 extends over 14 amino acids. Germline CDR1 is MDHEN and CDR2 is SYDVKM. Here the CDR3 reads CASNPSHLPYEQYF. CDR3 nucleotides: TGTGCCAGCAACCCTTCGCATCTTCCCTACGAGCAGTACTTC.

Points on this clone: The same CDR3 is also encoded by other DNA sequences in this sample. The chain links TRBV28 to TRBJ2-7; no clear D. Germline CDR1 reads MDHEN; CDR2 reads SYDVKM. V lost 5 bases, J lost 4 bases, and 3 bases lay in between. The CDR3 is made up of 10 amino acids. The chain's CDR3 is CASSAYEQYF. The CDR3, as DNA: TGTGCCAGCAGTGCATACGAGCAGTACTTC.

The chain is built from TRBV6-1 and TRBJ1-1; 7 bases map to TRBD1. The ends lost 7 bases at V and 4 bases at J; junction bases unmatched: 9. This CDR3 region has 14 residues. Germline V gives CDR1 MNHNS, CDR2 SASEGT. The CDR3 is CASTTGRLSTEAFF. The CDR3 region has the DNA TGTGCCAGCACGACAGGGCGGCTGAGCACTGAAGCTTTCTTT.

The chain joins TRBV2 to TRBJ2-2; TRBD1 matches at 9 bases. V lost 7 bases, J lost 6 bases, and 6 bases stayed unmatched. There are 14 residues in the CDR3. Germline V gene data show CDR1 as SNHLY and CDR2 as FYNNEI. CDR3 residues: CASNGQGISGELFF. The DNA for the CDR3 is TGTGCCAGCAACGGACAGGGGATTTCCGGGGAGCTGTTTTTT. The variable domain in full, completed from reference TRBV2 and TRBJ2-2, reads EPEVTQTPSHQVTQMGQEVILRCVPISNHLYFYWYRQILGQKVEFLVSFYNNEISEKSEIFDDQFSVERPDGSNFTLKIRSTKLEDSAMYFCASNGQGISGELFFGEGSRLTVL.

This rearrangement joins TRBV7-9 to TRBJ2-7, with D perhaps matching TRBD1 or TRBD2 (5 bases each). The V gene's germline CDR1 is SEHNR and CDR2 FQNEAQ (reference sequence). The CDR3 extends over 15 amino acids. Trimming shortened V by 4 bases and J by 7 bases, and 20 bases separated the two germline ends. CDR3 amino acids: CASSYSGTDLWEQYF. CDR3 bases: TGTGCCAGCAGCTATTCCGGGACGGACCTGTGGGAGCAGTACTTC.

The rearrangement joins TRBV11-2 to TRBJ2-5; tentative D call: TRBD2 (5 bases). The CDR3 loop spans 13 amino acids. The V gene's germline CDR1 is SGHAT and CDR2 FQNNGV. Trimming cost V 1 base and J 3 bases, with 6 bases left between them. The CDR3 DNA follows: TGTGCCAGCAGCTTAGTACTAGAAGAGACCCAGTACTTC. This gives the protein CASSLVLEETQYF.